This TCR beta chain was sequenced for a study of OX40 agonist ivuxolimab in advanced cancers. Regarding the study in general: The costimulatory receptor OX40 (CD134) was targeted by ivuxolimab, a fully human IgG2 agonistic monoclonal antibody. Partial responses were achieved by three dose-escalation patients, of whom one had hepatocellular carcinoma and two had cutaneous melanoma. Peripheral TCRbeta sequencing was intended to test whether TCR sequence diversity was altered and clonal T-cell expansion was caused by ivuxolimab. Intravenous ivuxolimab was administered to patients every 2 weeks at six dose levels: 0.01, 0.1, 0.3, 1.5, 3 and 10 mg/kg. Among the 52 dose-escalation patients, around 19 had hepatocellular carcinoma, roughly 15 melanoma, 9 renal cell carcinoma and 9 head and neck cancer. The dose-escalation cohort was 82.7% male with a mean age of about 60 years, ranging from roughly 23 to 90. The monotherapy dose-escalation portion (N of about 50 patients) of the phase I ivuxolimab trial is reported in the paper. Prior anti-PD-1, anti-PD-L1 or anti-CTLA-4 therapy was permitted, and approximately 40% of dose-escalation patients had received checkpoint inhibitors.

On this clone itself: It has no known antigen specificity. The sample holds no much larger clone one base away, and base qualities are not on file.

What the work shows at the level of the full study, not this receptor alone: In partial responders in the 0.1-3.0 mg/kg groups, normalized peripheral clonal expansion was found to be among the lowest, especially among CD8+ T cells. At doses of 0.1 to 3.0 mg/kg, clonal expansion of both CD4+ and CD8+ T cells in blood was seen between baseline and week 6. Which antigens the clonally expanded peripheral T cells were specific for was not determined. After ivuxolimab, more expanded clones were found on average in CD8+ T cells than in CD4+ T cells. Low levels of normalized T-cell clonal expansion were also shown by some nonresponding patients.

Patients with a history of autoimmune disease or receiving systemic immunosuppression were excluded from the trial. Peripheral blood for TCR sequencing was drawn from every dose cohort at baseline, at cycle 4 day 1 and at cycle 7 day 1. Samples were obtained from an open-label, multicenter, first-in-human phase I dose-escalation trial of ivuxolimab. Adults with locally advanced or metastatic melanoma, renal cell, hepatocellular, or head and neck squamous cell carcinoma were enrolled in the trial. CD4+ and CD8+ T cells were sorted separately from peripheral blood before TCR sequencing. For sequencing of the TCRbeta CDR3 region, genomic DNA was extracted from the sorted cells. The immunoSEQ Assay was used to sequence the TCRbeta CDR3 regions. The immuneACCESS repertoire file appears here via TCRdb, limited to in-frame rearrangements. These files lack a portion of the clones; in checked studies, under half of the deficit traces to unresolved V genes, and the cause of the others is not known. The sample table holds some 150,000 clones, of which approximately 94% were seen once. Approximately 0.93% of the sample is taken by the ten largest.

This TCR came from an adult with an advanced solid tumor such as melanoma, head and neck, liver or kidney cancer. Sequenced here: CD4+ or CD8+ T cells sorted from blood, sampled in a trial of the OX40 agonist ivuxolimab.

The CDR3 is CASTTGDRVITGEQYF. At the DNA level, the sequence is TGTGCCAGCACCACCGGGGACAGGGTTATCACTGGGGAGCAGTACTTC. The chain is encoded by TRBV28 joined to TRBJ2-7; 9 central bases correspond to TRBD1. V is pruned by 7 bases and J by 7 bases, leaving 17 bases of the junction without a gene match. Via the germline V gene, CDR1 is MDHEN and CDR2 SYDVKM. Measured from the cysteine to the phenylalanine, the CDR3 is 16 residues long. Only CDR3 DNA remains: 48 bases, in frame from the first base.